This is a list of T cell receptor beta chains from one sample in a study of blood T cell repertoires in COVID-19. Assay: immunoSEQ multiplex PCR; the TCRdb copy retains only in-frame clones and omits some. The repertoire has 200,000 to 250,000 clones, nearly 90% of them found once; the top ten carry approximately 12%. The material sequenced was peripheral blood. Receptors originate from a young woman who had recovered from COVID-19. CDR3s include the opening cysteine and the closing phenylalanine or tryptophan. The D gene is left open where the match is weak. Clone sizes are given selectively: once, few, many, or a class where the clone is expanded.

size	J	V	D	DNA	CDR3
.	TRBJ2-3	TRBV4-3	.	TGCGCCAGCAGCCAAGAGACTGGTGTGGGGGCCGCAGATACGCAGTATTTT	CASSQETGVGAADTQYF
.	TRBJ2-1	TRBV6-4	.	TGTGCCAGCAGTGACTCGATTGTTGCTAGTTCCAATGAGCAGTTCTTC	CASSDSIVASSNEQFF
.	TRBJ1-1	TRBV11-3	.	TGTGCCAGCAGCTTAGGGGGGGGCCTGGAAGCTTTCTTT	CASSLGGGLEAFF
once	TRBJ2-1	TRBV7-9	TRBD2	TGTGCCAGCAGTACTAGCGGAACCTTCTCCTACAATGAGCAGTTCTTC	CASSTSGTFSYNEQFF
.	TRBJ1-2	TRBV5-4	TRBD1	TGTGCCAGCAGCCGGGACAGGGAGATTCGCTACACCTTC	CASSRDREIRYTF
.	TRBJ2-5	TRBV30	.	TGTGCCTGGAGTGTATTTTTACAGCAAGAGACCCAGTACTTC	CAWSVFLQQETQYF
.	TRBJ2-2	TRBV7-9	.	TGTGCCAGCAGCTTACGACAGATGAACACCGGGGAGCTGTTTTTT	CASSLRQMNTGELFF
.	TRBJ2-7	TRBV27	TRBD2	TGTGCCAGCAGTGGCGGGAGCTACGAGCAGTACTTC	CASSGGSYEQYF
many	TRBJ2-1	TRBV3-1/TRBV3-2	TRBD2	TGTGCCAGCAGTCCCAGACTAGCGGGAGTGGAGTATGAGCAGTTCTTC	CASSPRLAGVEYEQFF
.	TRBJ1-1	TRBV30	.	TGTGCCTGGACCTACACAGCGAACACTGAAGCTTTCTTT	CAWTYTANTEAFF